The next 22 T cell receptor beta chains were all read from a single sample in a study of control samples from healthy donors and cancer patients. TCRdb's copy holds only in-frame clones and misses some; the assay was immunoSEQ multiplex PCR. Of 200,000 to 250,000 clones listed, about 95% were seen once; the top ten hold approximately 1.4%. Sequencing input: blood. These receptors came from a man in his forties or fifties in good health.

The chain employs TRBV20-1 and TRBJ1-4; D unclear. In germline, CDR1 is DFQATT, CDR2 SNEGSKA (reference sequence). There are 13 residues in the CDR3. The V and J ends lost 3 bases and 8 bases respectively, with 13 bases between them. This CDR3 reads CSASRVPKEKLFF. Written as DNA, the CDR3 is TGCAGTGCTAGTAGAGTCCCCAAGGAAAAACTGTTTTTT.

This clone was found a few times. This rearrangement joins TRBV6-4 to TRBJ2-3; 8 nucleotides line up with TRBD2. V lost 3 bases, J lost 1 base, and 0 bases stayed unmatched. The germline V gene encodes CDR1 MRHNA and CDR2 SNTAGT. The CDR3 is 14 amino acids. CDR3 residues: CASSERGGTDTQYF. The CDR3 DNA reads TGTGCCAGCAGTGAGCGGGGGGGCACAGATACGCAGTATTTT.

The CDR3 bases are TGTGCCAGCAGGCAGCGGGGGTCCTCCTACGAGCAGTACGTC. It specifies CASRQRGSSYEQYV. The rearrangement joins TRBV7-2 to TRBJ2-7; 8 nucleotides line up with TRBD2. V lost 6 bases to trimming and J lost 0 bases; unmatched junction nucleotides: 4. CDR1 and CDR2 (germline): SGHTA, FQGNSA. The CDR3 runs to 14 residues.

The CDR3 DNA sequence: TGTGCCATCAGTGAGCCTGAAGGGTTGGGATTCAACACCATATATTTT. It yields the protein CAISEPEGLGFNTIYF. This sequence joins TRBV10-3 and TRBJ1-3; D is unresolved. There are 16 residues in the CDR3. V gave up 2 bases and J gave up 7 bases, with 18 bases separating them. Germline V gene data show CDR1 as ENHRY and CDR2 as SYGVKD.

The genes are TRBV28 and TRBJ2-7; no firm D call. In germline, CDR1 is MDHEN, CDR2 SYDVKM. V was cut by 7 bases and J by 0 bases, with 13 bases left in between. This CDR3 is built from 14 residues. This chain's CDR3 is CASTPPNFSYEQYF. The CDR3 DNA is TGTGCCAGCACCCCACCAAATTTCTCCTACGAGCAGTACTTC.

The chain has TRBV9 and TRBJ2-3; no clear D. The CDR3 totals 15 residues. Trimming removed 0 bases at V and 2 bases at J, with 10 bases between. Germline V lookup: CDR1 SGDLS, CDR2 YYNGEE. DNA of the CDR3: TGTGCCAGCAGCGTAGGAGCGAGGCTCACAGATACGCAGTATTTT. Amino acids: CASSVGARLTDTQYF.

CDR3 in DNA: TGTGCCAGCAGCGTGGGGACAGGGCTACCCGGAGGTAATTCACCCCTCCACTTT. Encoded protein: CASSVGTGLPGGNSPLHF. The V and J genes are TRBV5-4 and TRBJ1-6; 9 bases align to TRBD1. Trimming took 4 bases from V and 6 from J; bases not matched to a gene: 14. CDR1 is SGHNT, CDR2 YYREEE, per germline (reference sequence). The CDR3 is 18 amino acids.

The rearrangement joins TRBV5-8 to TRBJ2-3; D may be TRBD1 (6 bases). This CDR3 has 16 residues. Germline CDR1 SGHTS, CDR2 YDEGEE. The V and J ends lost 4 bases and 7 bases respectively, with 22 bases between them. For the CDR3, the DNA is TGTGCCAGCAGCATAGCCCGACAGGCCGGTTTGCATACGCAGTATTTT. Its translation: CASSIARQAGLHTQYF.

The rearrangement links TRBV6-6 to TRBJ2-2, with D possibly being TRBD2 (5 bases). Per the germline V gene, CDR1 is MNHNY and CDR2 is SVGAGI (reference sequence). The CDR3 is 14 residues long. Trimming removed 5 bases from V and 7 bases from J, with 14 bases in between. CDR3: CASSPPVLGGELFF. DNA for the CDR3: TGTGCCAGCAGTCCTCCGGTACTAGGCGGGGAGCTGTTTTTT.

The gene calls are TRBV5-1 and TRBJ1-4; D remains unclear. The CDR3 consists of 14 residues. Germline CDR1 is SGHRS and CDR2 is YFSETQ. Trimming cost V 0 bases and J 8 bases, with 11 bases left between them. This CDR3 reads CASSLAWGGEKLFF. The CDR3 DNA follows: TGCGCCAGCAGCTTGGCCTGGGGAGGCGAAAAACTGTTTTTT.

To note about this clone: Other DNA sequences of this sample code for an identical CDR3. This rearrangement joins TRBV11-3 to TRBJ2-5; D is ambiguous. This CDR3 is built from 13 residues. Trimming cost V 1 base and J 4 bases, with 7 bases left between them. CDR1 and CDR2 (germline): SGHNT, YENEEA. The CDR3 bases are TGTGCCAGCAGCTTAGGGGGTGGAGAGACCCAGTACTTC. This translates into CASSLGGGETQYF. Full variable domain (outside the CDR3, taken from reference TRBV11-3 and TRBJ2-5): EAGVVQSPRYKIIEKKQPVAFWCNPISGHNTLYWYLQNLGQGPELLIRYENEEAVDDSQLPKDRFSAERLKGVDSTLKIQPAELGDSAVYLCASSLGGGETQYFGPGTRLLVL.

The chain employs TRBV6-5 and TRBJ2-3; D is perhaps TRBD2 (5 bases). The germline V gene has CDR1 MNHEY and CDR2 SVGAGI. V was trimmed by 1 base and J by 0 bases, leaving 8 bases between them. The CDR3 is 15 amino acids. CDR3 coding DNA: TGTGCCAGCAGTTACTGGGAGTCTAGCACAGATACGCAGTATTTT. Its translation is CASSYWESSTDTQYF.

V gene TRBV11-2 combines with J gene TRBJ2-1; 7 nucleotides align to TRBD2. With V trimmed by 5 bases and J by 3 bases, 7 bases remained unmatched. Germline values: CDR1 SGHAT, CDR2 FQNNGV. CDR3 size: 15 residues. For the CDR3, the DNA is TGTGCCAGCAGCCCCGGCGCTAGCGGCTACAATGAGCAGTTCTTC. Encoded protein: CASSPGASGYNEQFF.

This clone has a single count. The same CDR3 is also encoded by other DNA sequences in this sample. The gene calls are TRBV5-1 and TRBJ2-5, with D unresolved. CDR3 length: 14 residues. V was cut by 0 bases and J by 1 base, with 7 bases left in between. The germline V gene has CDR1 SGHRS and CDR2 YFSETQ. This chain's CDR3 is CASSLGNSQETQYF. For the CDR3, the DNA is TGCGCCAGCAGCTTGGGCAATTCCCAAGAGACCCAGTACTTC.

The V gene is TRBV3-1 (or the pseudogene TRBV3-2), the J gene TRBJ2-7, with D perhaps being TRBD1 or TRBD2 (5 bases each). Germline V gene data show CDR1 as LGHDT and CDR2 as YNNKEL (reference sequence). Trimming took 1 base from V and 5 from J, leaving 6 bases between them. CDR3 length: 12 amino acids. As DNA, the CDR3 is TGTGCCAGCAGCCAAGTGGGGGACGAGCAGTACTTC. Encoded protein: CASSQVGDEQYF.

V usage is TRBV5-8 and J usage is TRBJ1-1; 8 bases fit TRBD1. The CDR3 extends over 15 amino acids. Germline lookup yields CDR1 SGHTS and CDR2 YDEGEE. With V trimmed by 7 bases and J by 0 bases, 8 bases remained unmatched. CDR3 residues: CASGYPGQVNTEAFF. The CDR3 nucleotides are TGTGCCAGCGGCTATCCGGGACAGGTGAACACTGAAGCTTTCTTT.

This clone was detected once. The V gene is TRBV2, the J gene TRBJ2-3; D is undetermined. V was trimmed by 4 bases and J by 6 bases, leaving 11 bases between them. This CDR3 is built from 13 residues. Germline CDR1 and CDR2: SNHLY and FYNNEI. The CDR3, as DNA: TGTGCCAGCAGTGTCATAGGGATGGATACGCAGTATTTT. Translating gives CASSVIGMDTQYF.

The V and J genes are TRBV30 and TRBJ2-7, with unresolved D. In germline, CDR1 is GTSNPN, CDR2 SVGIG (reference sequence). The CDR3 runs to 11 residues. The germline V and J ends were trimmed by 3 bases and 6 bases, with 9 bases remaining between them. CDR3 coding DNA: TGTGCCTGGAGGGGTTTCGCCGAGCAGTACTTC. It codes for CAWRGFAEQYF.

This sequence joins TRBV29-1 and TRBJ1-5; unclear D gene. Germline-derived CDR1 and CDR2 are SQVTM and ANQGSEA. V was shortened by 3 bases and J by 4 bases, with 10 bases between the two germline ends. This CDR3 contains 13 residues. The DNA for the CDR3 is TGCAGCGTTGACTTGGGCGGGAATCAGCCCCAGCATTTT. It encodes CSVDLGGNQPQHF.

The CDR3 protein is CASSLNGLTHGYTF. CDR3 bases: TGTGCCAGCAGCTTAAATGGGCTAACCCACGGCTACACCTTC. The V and J genes are TRBV11-2 and TRBJ1-2; the D is unclear. Germline CDR1 is SGHAT and CDR2 is FQNNGV. The CDR3 is made up of 14 amino acids. V was trimmed by 2 bases and J by 8 bases, leaving 15 bases between them. Full variable domain (rest looked up from reference TRBV11-2 and TRBJ1-2): EAGVAQSPRYKIIEKRQSVAFWCNPISGHATLYWYQQILGQGPKLLIQFQNNGVVDDSQLPKDRFSAERLKGVDSTLKIQPAKLEDSAVYLCASSLNGLTHGYTFGSGTRLTVV.

The chain employs TRBV28 and TRBJ2-3, with D tentatively TRBD1 (5 bases). Germline V CDR1 and CDR2: MDHEN, SYDVKM. V dropped 7 bases and J dropped 6 bases, with 11 bases sitting between them. CDR3 length: 12 residues. CDR3: CASTTKGDTQYF. CDR3 coding DNA: TGTGCCAGCACCACCAAGGGGGATACGCAGTATTTT.

The CDR3 sequence: CASTRDRDNSPLHF. CDR3 bases: TGTGCCAGCACAAGGGACAGGGATAATTCACCCCTCCACTTT. The rearrangement joins TRBV6-5 to TRBJ1-6; 9 bases align to TRBD1. J gave up 5 bases and V 7 bases, and 3 bases lay outside the gene matches. CDR1 is MNHEY and CDR2 is SVGAGI in the germline V gene. This CDR3 region has 14 residues.